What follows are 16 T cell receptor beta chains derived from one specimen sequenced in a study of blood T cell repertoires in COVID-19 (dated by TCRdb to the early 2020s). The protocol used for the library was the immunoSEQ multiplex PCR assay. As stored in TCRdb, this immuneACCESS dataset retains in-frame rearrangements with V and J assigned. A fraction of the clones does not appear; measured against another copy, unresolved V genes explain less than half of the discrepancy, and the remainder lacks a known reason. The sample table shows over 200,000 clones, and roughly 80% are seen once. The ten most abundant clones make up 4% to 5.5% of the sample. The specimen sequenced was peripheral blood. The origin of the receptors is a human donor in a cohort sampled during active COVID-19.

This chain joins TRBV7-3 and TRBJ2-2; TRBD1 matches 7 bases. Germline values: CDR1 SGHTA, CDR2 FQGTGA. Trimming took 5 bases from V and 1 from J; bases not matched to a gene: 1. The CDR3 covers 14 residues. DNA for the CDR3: TGTGCCAGCAGCCGGACAGGGAACACCGGGGAGCTGTTTTTT. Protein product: CASSRTGNTGELFF.

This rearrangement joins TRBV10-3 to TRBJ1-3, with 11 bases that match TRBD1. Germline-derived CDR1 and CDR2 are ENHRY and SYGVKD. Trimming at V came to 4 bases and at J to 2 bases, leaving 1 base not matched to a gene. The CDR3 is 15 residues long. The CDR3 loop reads CAISGTGGPGNTIYF. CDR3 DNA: TGTGCCATCAGTGGGACAGGGGGCCCTGGAAACACCATATATTTT.

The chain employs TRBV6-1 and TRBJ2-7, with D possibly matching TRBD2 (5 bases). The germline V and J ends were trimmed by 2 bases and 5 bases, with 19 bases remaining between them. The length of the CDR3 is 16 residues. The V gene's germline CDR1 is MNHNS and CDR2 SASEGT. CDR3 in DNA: TGTGCCAGCAGTGAACCCGGACGGGGAAGCCTGGACGAGCAGTACTTC. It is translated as CASSEPGRGSLDEQYF.

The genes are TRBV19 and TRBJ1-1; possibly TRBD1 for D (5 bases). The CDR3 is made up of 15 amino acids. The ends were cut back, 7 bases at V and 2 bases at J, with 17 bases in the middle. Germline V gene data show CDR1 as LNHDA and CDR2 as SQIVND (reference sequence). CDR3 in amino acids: CASTLGSTANTEAFF. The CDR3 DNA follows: TGTGCCAGTACCCTGGGGTCGACAGCCAACACTGAAGCTTTCTTT. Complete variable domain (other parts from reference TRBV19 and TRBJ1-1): DGGITQSPKYLFRKEGQNVTLSCEQNLNHDAMYWYRQDPGQGLRLIYYSQIVNDFQKGDIAEGYSVSREKKESFPLTVTSAQKNPTAFYLCASTLGSTANTEAFFGQGTRLTVV.

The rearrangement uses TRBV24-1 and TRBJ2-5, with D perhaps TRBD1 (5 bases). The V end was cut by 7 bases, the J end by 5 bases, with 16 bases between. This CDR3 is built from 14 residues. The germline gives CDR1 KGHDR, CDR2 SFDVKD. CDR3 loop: CATSSPRVRETQYF. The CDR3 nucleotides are TGTGCCACCAGCTCCCCCAGGGTTCGGGAGACCCAGTACTTC.

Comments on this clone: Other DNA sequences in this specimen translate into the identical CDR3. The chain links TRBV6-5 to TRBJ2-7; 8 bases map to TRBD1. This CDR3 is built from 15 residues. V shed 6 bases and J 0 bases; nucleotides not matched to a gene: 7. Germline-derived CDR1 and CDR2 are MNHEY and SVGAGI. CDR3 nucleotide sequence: TGTGCCAGCAGCCTCCAGGGGGCCAGCTCCTACGAGCAGTACTTC. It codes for CASSLQGASSYEQYF.

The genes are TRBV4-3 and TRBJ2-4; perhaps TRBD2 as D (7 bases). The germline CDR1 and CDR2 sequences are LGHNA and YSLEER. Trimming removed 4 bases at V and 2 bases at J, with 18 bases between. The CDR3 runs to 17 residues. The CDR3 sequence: CASSLTGEGGSKNIQYF. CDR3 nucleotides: TGCGCCAGCAGCCTCACGGGAGAGGGGGGGTCCAAAAACATTCAGTACTTC.

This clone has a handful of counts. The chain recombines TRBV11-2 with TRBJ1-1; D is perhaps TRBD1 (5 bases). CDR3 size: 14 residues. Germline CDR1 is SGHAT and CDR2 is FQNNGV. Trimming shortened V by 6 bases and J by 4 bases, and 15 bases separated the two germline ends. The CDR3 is CASRLGGGGTEAFF. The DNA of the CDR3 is TGTGCCAGCAGGCTCGGGGGAGGTGGCACTGAAGCTTTCTTT. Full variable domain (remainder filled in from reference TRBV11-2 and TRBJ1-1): EAGVAQSPRYKIIEKRQSVAFWCNPISGHATLYWYQQILGQGPKLLIQFQNNGVVDDSQLPKDRFSAERLKGVDSTLKIQPAKLEDSAVYLCASRLGGGGTEAFFGQGTRLTVV.

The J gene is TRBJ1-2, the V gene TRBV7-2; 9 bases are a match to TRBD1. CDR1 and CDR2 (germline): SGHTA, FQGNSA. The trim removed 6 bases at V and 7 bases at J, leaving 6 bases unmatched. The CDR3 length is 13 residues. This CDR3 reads CASSSDRGSGYTF. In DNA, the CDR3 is TGTGCCAGCAGTTCGGACAGGGGAAGTGGCTACACCTTC.

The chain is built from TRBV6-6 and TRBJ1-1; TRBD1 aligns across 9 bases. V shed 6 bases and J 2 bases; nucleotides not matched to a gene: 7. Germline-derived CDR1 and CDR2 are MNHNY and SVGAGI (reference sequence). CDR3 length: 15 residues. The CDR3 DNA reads TGTGCCAGCAGCCCTTTGACAGGGGGAAACACTGAAGCTTTCTTT. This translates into CASSPLTGGNTEAFF.

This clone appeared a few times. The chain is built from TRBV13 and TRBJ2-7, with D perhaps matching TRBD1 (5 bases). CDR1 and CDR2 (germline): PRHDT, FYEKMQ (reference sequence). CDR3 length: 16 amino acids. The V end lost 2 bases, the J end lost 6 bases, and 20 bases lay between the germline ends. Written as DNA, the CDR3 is TGTGCCAGCAGCTTAAAGGGTGACAGAATATTACGCGAGCAGTACTTC. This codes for CASSLKGDRILREQYF.

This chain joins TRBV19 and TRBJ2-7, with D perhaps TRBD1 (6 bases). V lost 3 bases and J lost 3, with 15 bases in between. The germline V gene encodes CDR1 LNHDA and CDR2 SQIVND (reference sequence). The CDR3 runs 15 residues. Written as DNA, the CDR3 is TGTGCCAGTAGTATTCCCCCGGGACACCTCTACGAGCAGTACTTC. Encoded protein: CASSIPPGHLYEQYF.

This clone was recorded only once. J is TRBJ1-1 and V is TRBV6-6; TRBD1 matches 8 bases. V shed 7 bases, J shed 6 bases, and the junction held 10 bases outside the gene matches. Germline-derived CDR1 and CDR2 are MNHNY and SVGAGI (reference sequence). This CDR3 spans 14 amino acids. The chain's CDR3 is CASKQLQGAAEAFF. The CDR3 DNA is TGTGCCAGCAAGCAACTCCAGGGGGCCGCTGAAGCTTTCTTT.

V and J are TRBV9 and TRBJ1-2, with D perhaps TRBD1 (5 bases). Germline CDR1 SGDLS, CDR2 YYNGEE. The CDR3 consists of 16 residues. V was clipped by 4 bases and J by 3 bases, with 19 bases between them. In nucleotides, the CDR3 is TGTGCCAGCAGCCCGGGGGTGTCACGGGAGGACTATGGCTACACCTTC. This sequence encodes CASSPGVSREDYGYTF.

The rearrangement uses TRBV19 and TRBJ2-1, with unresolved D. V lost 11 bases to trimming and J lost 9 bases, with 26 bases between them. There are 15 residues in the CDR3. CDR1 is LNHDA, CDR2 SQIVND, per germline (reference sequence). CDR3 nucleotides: TGTGCCTGTGCCGCGCGGCATGATACCCTTGGTGAGCAGTTCTTC. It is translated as CACAARHDTLGEQFF.

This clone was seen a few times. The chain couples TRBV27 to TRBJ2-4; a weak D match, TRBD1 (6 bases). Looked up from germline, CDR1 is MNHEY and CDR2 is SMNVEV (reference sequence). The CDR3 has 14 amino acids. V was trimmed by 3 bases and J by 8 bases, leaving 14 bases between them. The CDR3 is CASSLRGIWDIQYF. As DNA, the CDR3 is TGTGCCAGCAGTTTGAGGGGGATATGGGACATTCAGTACTTC.